This T cell receptor (beta chain) comes out of a study of blood T cell repertoires in COVID-19. At the level of the study: Samples came from the United States, Italy and Spain, spanning acute and convalescent COVID-19.

Original processing methods: Cell counts per sample came from amplifying reference gene primers. Assay used: immunoSEQ multiplex PCR; TCRdb lists only in-frame clones, some missing. V and J calls and clone size are those listed in that table; D and trimming were worked out from the DNA. The sample holds 220,000 or so clones, 84% seen once. Germline V gene data show CDR1 as LGHNT and CDR2 as FRNRAP. This CDR3 spans 16 amino acids. Trimming pared 0 bases from V and 8 bases from J, leaving 16 bases between. In assigning cohorts, the study relied on participant-reported clinical history. What was sequenced was PBMCs or T cells enriched from blood (not recorded which). The rearrangement joins TRBV12-5 to TRBJ2-2; D gene ambiguous. The sequence was collected from a middle-aged woman who had recovered from COVID-19. The CDR3 nucleotides read TGTGCTAGTGGTTTGGTACTTGGCGGCGGCCGGGGGGAGCTGTTTTTT. This codes for CASGLVLGGGRGELFF.